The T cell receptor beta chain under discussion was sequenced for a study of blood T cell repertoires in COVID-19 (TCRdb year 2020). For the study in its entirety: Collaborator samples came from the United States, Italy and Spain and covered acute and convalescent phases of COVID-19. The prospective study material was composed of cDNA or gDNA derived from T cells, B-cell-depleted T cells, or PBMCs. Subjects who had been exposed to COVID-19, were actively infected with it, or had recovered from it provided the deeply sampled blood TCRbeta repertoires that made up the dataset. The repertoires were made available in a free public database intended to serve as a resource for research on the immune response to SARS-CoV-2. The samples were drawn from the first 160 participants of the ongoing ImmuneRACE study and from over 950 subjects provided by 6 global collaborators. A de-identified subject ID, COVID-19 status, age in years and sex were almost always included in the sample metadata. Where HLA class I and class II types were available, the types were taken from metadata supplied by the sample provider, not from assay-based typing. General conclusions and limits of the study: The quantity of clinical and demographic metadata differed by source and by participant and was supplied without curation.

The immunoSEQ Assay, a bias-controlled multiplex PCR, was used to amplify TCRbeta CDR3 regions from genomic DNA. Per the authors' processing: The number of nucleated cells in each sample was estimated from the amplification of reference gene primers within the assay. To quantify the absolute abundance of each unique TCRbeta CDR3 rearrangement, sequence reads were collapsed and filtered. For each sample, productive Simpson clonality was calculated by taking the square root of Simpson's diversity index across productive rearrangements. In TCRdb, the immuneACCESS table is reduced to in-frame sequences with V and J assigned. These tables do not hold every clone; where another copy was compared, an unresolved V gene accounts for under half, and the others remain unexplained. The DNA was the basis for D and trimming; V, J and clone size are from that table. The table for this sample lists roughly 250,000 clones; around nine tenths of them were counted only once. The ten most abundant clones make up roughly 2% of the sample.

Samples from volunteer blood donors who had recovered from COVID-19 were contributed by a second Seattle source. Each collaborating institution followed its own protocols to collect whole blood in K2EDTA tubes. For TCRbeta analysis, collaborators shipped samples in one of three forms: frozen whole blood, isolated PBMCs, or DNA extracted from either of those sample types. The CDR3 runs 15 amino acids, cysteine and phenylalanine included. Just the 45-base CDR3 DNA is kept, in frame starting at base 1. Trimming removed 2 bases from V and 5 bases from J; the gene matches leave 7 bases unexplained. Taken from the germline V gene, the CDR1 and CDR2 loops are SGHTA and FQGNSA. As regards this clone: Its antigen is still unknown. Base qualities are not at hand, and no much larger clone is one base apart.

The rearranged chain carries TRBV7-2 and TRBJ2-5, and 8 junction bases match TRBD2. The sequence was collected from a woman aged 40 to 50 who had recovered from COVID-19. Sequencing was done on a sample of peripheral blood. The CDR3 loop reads CASSLPRGGVETQYF. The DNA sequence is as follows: TGTGCCAGCAGCTTACCCCGGGGGGGCGTGGAGACCCAGTACTTC.